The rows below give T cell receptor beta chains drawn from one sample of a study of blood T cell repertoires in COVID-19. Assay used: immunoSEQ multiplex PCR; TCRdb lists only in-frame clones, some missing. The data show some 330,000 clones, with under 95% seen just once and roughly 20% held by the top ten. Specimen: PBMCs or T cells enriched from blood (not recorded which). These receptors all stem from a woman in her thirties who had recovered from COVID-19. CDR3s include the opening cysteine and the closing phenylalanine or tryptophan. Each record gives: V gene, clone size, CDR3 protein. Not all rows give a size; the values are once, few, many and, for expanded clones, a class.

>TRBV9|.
CASSVELGGEQFF
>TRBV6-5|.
CASSYYGTANYGYTF
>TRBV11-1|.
CASSLGQEGNQPQHF
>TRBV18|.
CASSPPNRGPDSPLHF
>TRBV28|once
CASAPGTSNYGYTF
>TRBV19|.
CASRVDTEAFF
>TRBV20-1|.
CSARGHTEAFF
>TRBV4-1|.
CASSHKMDGQIKGTDTQYF
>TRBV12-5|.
CASGRGNYGYTF
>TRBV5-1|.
CASSFGDRGGTDTQYF
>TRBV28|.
CASSRYRTGMKNTEAFF
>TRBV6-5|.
CASSYRDRVNGELFF
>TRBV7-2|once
CASSLMPAGSGSYEQYF
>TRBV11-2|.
CASSALVGAVDTQYF
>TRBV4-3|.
CASSQEGAVVSGANVLTF
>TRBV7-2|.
CASSPTGRTEAFF
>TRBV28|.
CASSAGTGLPGGYTF
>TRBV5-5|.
CASSLGPGLAGAGETQYF
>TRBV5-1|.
CASSLAGTLNTEAFF
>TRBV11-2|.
CASSPRGHTDTQYF
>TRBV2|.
CASSPLAGGVDTQYF
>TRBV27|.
CASKSYRTAIRNTEAFF
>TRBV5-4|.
CASSRAQGTDTQYF
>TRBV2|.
CASKDTRDEQYF
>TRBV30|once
CAWSGGGPTNYGYTF
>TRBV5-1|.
CASSLMTGGAGNEQFF
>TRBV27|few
CASSPYRDLNYGYTF
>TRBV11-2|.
CASSPQGIGNQPQHF